These T cell receptor beta chains were read from a single sample in a study of OX40 agonist ivuxolimab in advanced cancers. The repertoire was sequenced with immunoSEQ multiplex PCR; TCRdb's copy has only in-frame clones and lacks some. Of fewer than 90,000 clones in the sample, about 88% were seen once. The sequenced sample was CD4+ or CD8+ T cells sorted from blood, obtained in a trial of the OX40 agonist ivuxolimab. The source is an adult with an advanced solid tumor such as melanoma, head and neck, liver or kidney cancer. The CDR3 runs from the conserved cysteine through the conserved F or W. The D gene is left open where the match is weak. Some rows mark clone size as missing; the rest say once, few, many or name a class of expanded clone.

v_call: TRBV19; j_call: TRBJ2-7; d_call: -; clone_size: few; cdr3_aa: CASSLSEGYEQYF; cdr3_nt: TGTGCCAGTAGCCTCTCAGAGGGGTACGAGCAGTACTTC
v_call: TRBV6-1; j_call: TRBJ1-6; d_call: -; clone_size: -; cdr3_aa: CASRAYRGLGSPLHF; cdr3_nt: TGTGCCAGCAGGGCTTATCGTGGATTGGGTTCACCCCTCCACTTT
v_call: TRBV9; j_call: TRBJ2-7; d_call: TRBD2; clone_size: -; cdr3_aa: CASSVEGRGRQYF; cdr3_nt: TGTGCCAGCAGCGTAGAGGGGAGGGGCAGGCAGTACTTC
v_call: TRBV5-4; j_call: TRBJ2-7; d_call: -; clone_size: -; cdr3_aa: CASSFGGRVDEQYF; cdr3_nt: TGTGCCAGCAGCTTCGGGGGACGTGTCGACGAGCAGTACTTC
v_call: TRBV2; j_call: TRBJ1-2; d_call: TRBD1; clone_size: once; cdr3_aa: CASKVSQGAGGYTF; cdr3_nt: TGTGCCAGCAAGGTGTCGCAGGGGGCGGGAGGCTACACCTTC
v_call: TRBV5-4; j_call: TRBJ1-4; d_call: TRBD1; clone_size: -; cdr3_aa: CASSFRTGAEKLFF; cdr3_nt: TGTGCCAGCAGCTTCCGGACAGGGGCGGAAAAACTGTTTTTT
v_call: TRBV7-9; j_call: TRBJ1-4; d_call: -; clone_size: -; cdr3_aa: CASSLVTPDEKLFF; cdr3_nt: TGTGCCAGCAGCTTAGTCACGCCGGATGAAAAACTGTTTTTT
v_call: TRBV19; j_call: TRBJ2-3; d_call: -; clone_size: once; cdr3_aa: CASSTLGGVTDTQYF; cdr3_nt: TGTGCCAGTAGTACCCTGGGGGGAGTCACAGATACGCAGTATTTT
v_call: TRBV19; j_call: TRBJ1-2; d_call: TRBD1; clone_size: -; cdr3_aa: CASSIAGQGNYGYTF; cdr3_nt: TGTGCCAGTAGTATAGCCGGACAGGGTAACTATGGCTACACCTTC
v_call: TRBV7-3; j_call: TRBJ2-7; d_call: TRBD2; clone_size: -; cdr3_aa: CASSPGGAQYF; cdr3_nt: TGTGCCAGCAGCCCGGGGGGAGCGCAGTACTTC
v_call: TRBV2; j_call: TRBJ2-1; d_call: -; clone_size: -; cdr3_aa: CASNLLQFF; cdr3_nt: TGTGCCAGCAATCTTCTCCAGTTCTTC
v_call: TRBV18; j_call: TRBJ2-7; d_call: -; clone_size: -; cdr3_aa: CASSPPFQYEQYF; cdr3_nt: TGTGCCAGCTCACCACCGTTCCAGTACGAGCAGTACTTC
v_call: TRBV6-1; j_call: TRBJ2-2; d_call: TRBD1; clone_size: -; cdr3_aa: CASRGQGDTGELFF; cdr3_nt: TGTGCCAGCAGAGGACAGGGGGACACCGGGGAGCTGTTTTTT
v_call: TRBV28; j_call: TRBJ2-5; d_call: -; clone_size: -; cdr3_aa: CASSSTYFGGKETQYF; cdr3_nt: TGTGCCAGCAGTTCCACCTATTTTGGGGGGAAAGAGACCCAGTACTTC
v_call: TRBV18; j_call: TRBJ2-2; d_call: -; clone_size: -; cdr3_aa: CASSQQGGPNTGELFF; cdr3_nt: TGTGCCAGCTCGCAACAGGGAGGGCCGAACACCGGGGAGCTGTTTTTT
v_call: TRBV7-3; j_call: TRBJ1-3; d_call: -; clone_size: -; cdr3_aa: CASSLGTYSSSGNTIYF; cdr3_nt: TGTGCCAGCAGCCTCGGAACCTACTCGAGCTCTGGAAACACCATATATTTT
v_call: TRBV6-5; j_call: TRBJ1-1; d_call: TRBD1; clone_size: -; cdr3_aa: CASFPGTGFTEAFF; cdr3_nt: TGTGCCAGCTTTCCCGGGACAGGGTTCACTGAAGCTTTCTTT
v_call: TRBV13; j_call: TRBJ1-2; d_call: TRBD1; clone_size: -; cdr3_aa: CASSSSGTGLTRYGYTF; cdr3_nt: TGTGCCAGCAGCTCATCCGGGACAGGGCTCACCCGCTATGGCTACACCTTC
v_call: TRBV30; j_call: TRBJ1-3; d_call: -; clone_size: -; cdr3_aa: CACTNRSYRENWKHHIF; cdr3_nt: TGTGCCTGTACCAACAGGTCTTATCGAGAAAACTGGAAACACCATATATTT
v_call: TRBV6-5; j_call: TRBJ2-5; d_call: -; clone_size: -; cdr3_aa: CASSSLETQYF; cdr3_nt: TGTGCCAGCAGTTCTCTGGAGACCCAGTACTTC
v_call: TRBV5-1; j_call: TRBJ2-1; d_call: TRBD2; clone_size: -; cdr3_aa: CASSSIPSGNSYNEQFF; cdr3_nt: TGCGCCAGCAGCTCAATCCCTAGCGGCAACTCCTACAATGAGCAGTTCTTC
v_call: TRBV28; j_call: TRBJ1-2; d_call: TRBD1; clone_size: -; cdr3_aa: CASSSGQSARLGYTF; cdr3_nt: TGTGCCAGCAGTTCGGGACAGTCGGCAAGACTTGGCTACACCTTC
v_call: TRBV6-5; j_call: TRBJ2-7; d_call: -; clone_size: -; cdr3_aa: CASSYLGGAYEQYF; cdr3_nt: TGTGCCAGCAGTTACCTCGGGGGCGCGTACGAGCAGTACTTC
v_call: TRBV9; j_call: TRBJ2-1; d_call: -; clone_size: -; cdr3_aa: CASSRQVSGGNEQFF; cdr3_nt: TGTGCCAGCAGCAGACAGGTCTCAGGCGGCAATGAGCAGTTCTTC
v_call: TRBV13; j_call: TRBJ1-1; d_call: -; clone_size: few; cdr3_aa: CASSLVGTEAFF; cdr3_nt: TGTGCCAGCAGCTTAGTCGGCACTGAAGCTTTCTTT
v_call: TRBV6-1; j_call: TRBJ1-2; d_call: -; clone_size: -; cdr3_aa: CASSEFWGKDYGYTF; cdr3_nt: TGTGCCAGCAGTGAATTTTGGGGTAAAGACTATGGCTACACCTTC
v_call: TRBV7-3; j_call: TRBJ2-7; d_call: TRBD1; clone_size: -; cdr3_aa: CASSYTGTGVYEQYF; cdr3_nt: TGTGCCAGCAGCTATACCGGGACAGGGGTTTACGAGCAGTACTTC
v_call: TRBV10-1; j_call: TRBJ2-3; d_call: -; clone_size: -; cdr3_aa: CASSAGTQDTQYF; cdr3_nt: TGCGCCAGCAGTGCGGGGACCCAAGATACGCAGTATTTT
v_call: TRBV7-9; j_call: TRBJ2-5; d_call: -; clone_size: -; cdr3_aa: CASSLIGETQYF; cdr3_nt: TGTGCCAGCAGCTTAATCGGAGAGACCCAGTACTTC
v_call: TRBV5-1; j_call: TRBJ2-5; d_call: TRBD1; clone_size: -; cdr3_aa: CASRRTGEQETQYF; cdr3_nt: TGCGCCAGCAGAAGGACAGGGGAACAAGAGACCCAGTACTTC
v_call: TRBV5-1; j_call: TRBJ2-7; d_call: -; clone_size: -; cdr3_aa: CASSVNRGGNSYEQYF; cdr3_nt: TGCGCCAGCAGCGTTAACAGGGGGGGAAACTCCTACGAGCAGTACTTC
v_call: TRBV4-1; j_call: TRBJ2-7; d_call: -; clone_size: once; cdr3_aa: CASSKGIQGPDEQYF; cdr3_nt: TGCGCCAGCAGCAAGGGGATACAGGGCCCCGACGAGCAGTACTTC
v_call: TRBV2; j_call: TRBJ1-5; d_call: -; clone_size: -; cdr3_aa: CASRGEGYSNQPQHF; cdr3_nt: TGTGCCAGCAGGGGGGAGGGATATAGCAATCAGCCCCAGCATTTT
v_call: TRBV30; j_call: TRBJ1-1; d_call: TRBD1; clone_size: -; cdr3_aa: CAWRSGQGAEAFF; cdr3_nt: TGTGCCTGGAGATCAGGACAGGGGGCTGAAGCTTTCTTT
v_call: TRBV7-3; j_call: TRBJ2-1; d_call: -; clone_size: -; cdr3_aa: CASSPQGRTGLREQFF; cdr3_nt: TGTGCCAGCAGCCCGCAGGGACGGACCGGCCTTCGGGAGCAGTTCTTC
v_call: TRBV5-1; j_call: TRBJ2-1; d_call: TRBD2; clone_size: -; cdr3_aa: CASSLVSGGATNEQFF; cdr3_nt: TGCGCCAGCAGCTTGGTTAGCGGGGGCGCGACGAATGAGCAGTTCTTC
v_call: TRBV15; j_call: TRBJ2-3; d_call: -; clone_size: -; cdr3_aa: CATSREVSGSDTQYF; cdr3_nt: TGTGCCACCAGCAGAGAGGTTAGCGGATCGGATACGCAGTATTTT
v_call: TRBV19; j_call: TRBJ1-3; d_call: -; clone_size: -; cdr3_aa: CASSRPPGGNLGNTIYF; cdr3_nt: TGTGCCAGTAGTAGGCCCCCGGGGGGCAACCTTGGAAACACCATATATTTT
v_call: TRBV10-2; j_call: TRBJ1-5; d_call: -; clone_size: -; cdr3_aa: CASSDRQYQPQHF; cdr3_nt: TGCGCCAGCAGTGACCGACAGTACCAGCCCCAGCATTTT
v_call: TRBV11-3; j_call: TRBJ2-2; d_call: TRBD1; clone_size: once; cdr3_aa: CASSLGRGSGELFF; cdr3_nt: TGTGCCAGCAGCTTAGGCAGGGGGTCCGGGGAGCTGTTTTTT
v_call: TRBV6-5; j_call: TRBJ2-2; d_call: -; clone_size: -; cdr3_aa: CASYAGTAATGELFF; cdr3_nt: TGTGCCAGCTACGCCGGGACCGCCGCCACCGGGGAGCTGTTTTTT
v_call: TRBV7-3; j_call: TRBJ2-3; d_call: TRBD2; clone_size: -; cdr3_aa: CASSLRGLAGGDTQYF; cdr3_nt: TGTGCCAGCAGCTTAAGAGGGCTAGCGGGAGGTGATACGCAGTATTTT
v_call: TRBV5-1; j_call: TRBJ2-7; d_call: TRBD1; clone_size: -; cdr3_aa: CASSIREGQGNEQYF; cdr3_nt: TGCGCCAGCAGCATTAGGGAGGGACAGGGGAACGAGCAGTACTTC
v_call: TRBV29-1; j_call: TRBJ2-7; d_call: -; clone_size: -; cdr3_aa: CSVEGRSAYEQYF; cdr3_nt: TGCAGCGTGGAAGGCAGGTCAGCCTACGAGCAGTACTTC
v_call: TRBV7-3; j_call: TRBJ2-1; d_call: -; clone_size: -; cdr3_aa: CASSLGGAGNEQFF; cdr3_nt: TGTGCCAGCAGCTTGGGCGGGGCGGGGAATGAGCAGTTCTTC
v_call: TRBV11-1; j_call: TRBJ2-1; d_call: TRBD2; clone_size: -; cdr3_aa: CASSFWLAGPNEQFF; cdr3_nt: TGTGCCAGCAGCTTCTGGCTAGCGGGCCCCAATGAGCAGTTCTTC
v_call: TRBV5-6; j_call: TRBJ1-5; d_call: TRBD1; clone_size: -; cdr3_aa: CASSLTGTDQPQHF; cdr3_nt: TGTGCCAGCAGCTTGACCGGGACAGATCAGCCCCAGCATTTT
v_call: TRBV18; j_call: TRBJ2-3; d_call: -; clone_size: once; cdr3_aa: CASSPPEIDTQYF; cdr3_nt: TGTGCCAGCTCACCACCGGAGATAGATACGCAGTATTTT
v_call: TRBV28; j_call: TRBJ1-4; d_call: -; clone_size: -; cdr3_aa: CASSAFRAQFNEKLFF; cdr3_nt: TGTGCCAGCTCCGCTTTTCGGGCACAGTTTAATGAAAAACTGTTTTTT
v_call: TRBV7-8; j_call: TRBJ2-7; d_call: -; clone_size: -; cdr3_aa: CASSLKGRYYEQYF; cdr3_nt: TGTGCCAGCAGCTTAAAAGGGCGGTATTACGAGCAGTACTTC